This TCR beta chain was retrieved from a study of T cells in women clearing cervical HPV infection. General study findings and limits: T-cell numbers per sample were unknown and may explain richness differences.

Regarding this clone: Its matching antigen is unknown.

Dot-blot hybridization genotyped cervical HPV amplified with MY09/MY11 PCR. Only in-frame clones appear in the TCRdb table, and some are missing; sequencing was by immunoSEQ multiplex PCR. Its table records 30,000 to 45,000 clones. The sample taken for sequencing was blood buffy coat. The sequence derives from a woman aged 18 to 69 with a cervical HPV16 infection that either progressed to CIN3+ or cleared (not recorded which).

The CDR3 DNA, read in part, is TGTGCCAGTAGTACCGAGGCGCGGGGGGGGCTCTCCTACGAG. It codes for CASSTEARGGLSYE. The entire CDR3 is CASSTEARGGLSYEQYF. The V gene is TRBV19, the J gene TRBJ2-7, with 9 nucleotides matching TRBD2. The CDR3 extends 3 residues past the end of the read, so its final part is completed from the germline J gene. V lost 4 bases to trimming and J lost 0 bases; unmatched junction nucleotides: 10. Germline V CDR1 and CDR2: LNHDA, SQIVND (reference sequence). CDR3 length equals 17 residues.